One sample yielded the 30 T cell receptor beta chains listed below, sequenced in a study of CD8+ T cells in alopecia areata. In each case, RNA was isolated and then reverse transcribed into cDNA as the sequencing template. Method: immunoSEQ multiplex PCR; TCRdb's copy keeps in-frame clones and lacks some. The profile shows about 180,000 clones, roughly 59% of them singletons. Material: CD4+ T cells sorted from blood, obtained at week 0. These receptors all stem from a human donor with alopecia areata.

The chain has TRBV2 and TRBJ1-2; D uncertain. Germline loops: CDR1 SNHLY, CDR2 FYNNEI. Trimming removed 2 bases at V and 9 bases at J, with 19 bases between. CDR3 length: 15 residues. CDR3 nucleotide sequence: TGTGCCAGCAGTGAACTTACCGGGCCCATTCTTCGCTACACCTTC. It encodes CASSELTGPILRYTF.

This rearrangement joins TRBV29-1 to TRBJ1-1; D is undetermined. V was shortened by 7 bases and J by 6 bases, with 18 bases between the two germline ends. This CDR3 is built from 13 residues. The germline V gene has CDR1 SQVTM and CDR2 ANQGSEA. The CDR3 DNA is TGCAGCGGGGTACCGGACCCGGTAGCTGAAGCTTTCTTT. This gives the protein CSGVPDPVAEAFF.

This clone was seen more than once but under ten times. This chain joins TRBV6-1 and TRBJ1-2; D gene ambiguous. V lost 2 bases, J lost 4 bases, and 11 bases lay in between. Germline V lookup: CDR1 MNHNS, CDR2 SASEGT. The CDR3 sequence is 14 residues long. The chain's CDR3 is CASSESRLSYGYTF. CDR3 sequence (DNA): TGTGCCAGCAGTGAAAGTAGATTGTCCTATGGCTACACCTTC.

A few counts support this clone. CDR3 sequence: CASSLGARTEAFF. Written as DNA, the CDR3 is TGTGCCAGCAGCTTAGGAGCAAGAACTGAAGCTTTCTTT. The chain carries TRBV7-2 and TRBJ1-1; D ambiguous. The V gene lost 1 base and the J gene lost 5 bases, with 8 bases spanning the gap. Germline CDR1 reads SGHTA; CDR2 reads FQGNSA. The CDR3 has 13 amino acids.

There are a few counts of this clone. The chain is built from TRBV14 and TRBJ2-1, with unresolved D. V dropped 5 bases and J dropped 10 bases, with 15 bases sitting between them. CDR1 is SGHDN and CDR2 is FVKESK in the germline V gene. This CDR3 is built from 13 residues. Here the CDR3 reads CASSKIVVGEQFF. CDR3 nucleotides: TGTGCCAGCAGCAAAATAGTAGTTGGGGAGCAGTTCTTC.

The J gene is TRBJ1-2, the V gene TRBV30, with D perhaps TRBD1 (6 bases). Per germline, CDR1 GTSNPN and CDR2 SVGIG (reference sequence). V lost 5 bases and J 2 bases, leaving 12 bases between the germline ends. The CDR3 length is 13 residues. CDR3: CAWVGGKNYGYTF. The CDR3 DNA follows: TGTGCCTGGGTCGGGGGCAAGAACTATGGCTACACCTTC. The entire variable domain, with the rest obtained from reference TRBV30 and TRBJ1-2, is as follows: SQTIHQWPATLVQPVGSPLSLECTVEGTSNPNLYWYRQAAGRGLQLLFYSVGIGQISSEVPQNLSASRPQDRQFILSSKKLLLSDSGFYLCAWVGGKNYGYTFGSGTRLTVV.

This clone has a single count. The chain is built from TRBV5-1 and TRBJ2-1; the match to TRBD1 covers 10 bases. V lost 4 bases to trimming and J lost 6 bases; unmatched junction nucleotides: 7. This CDR3 region has 15 residues. Germline-derived CDR1 and CDR2 are SGHRS and YFSETQ. The CDR3 DNA sequence: TGCGCCAGCAGCCTAGGACAGGGGGTCCCCAATGAGCAGTTCTTC. It codes for CASSLGQGVPNEQFF. Using reference TRBV5-1 and TRBJ2-1 for the parts outside the CDR3, the full variable domain is KAGVTQTPRYLIKTRGQQVTLSCSPISGHRSVSWYQQTPGQGLQFLFEYFSETQRNKGNFPGRFSGRQFSNSRSEMNVSTLELGDSALYLCASSLGQGVPNEQFFGPGTRLTVL.

This clone came up a few times. V and J are TRBV7-2 and TRBJ2-7; D is undetermined. V was trimmed by 2 bases and J by 1 base, leaving 15 bases between them. CDR1 is SGHTA and CDR2 is FQGNSA in the germline V gene. This CDR3 spans 16 amino acids. CDR3 nucleotide sequence: TGTGCCAGCAGCTTAAGACCAGTCGTCAGATCCTACGAGCAGTACTTC. Translated: CASSLRPVVRSYEQYF.

The CDR3 is CASSLLPRTGWSNTGELFF. The CDR3 nucleotides read TGTGCCAGCAGTTTATTGCCCCGGACAGGGTGGTCGAACACCGGGGAGCTGTTTTTT. V is TRBV28 and J is TRBJ2-2, with 8 bases identical to TRBD1. CDR3 length: 19 amino acids. Looked up from germline, CDR1 is MDHEN and CDR2 is SYDVKM. With V trimmed by 1 base and J by 0 bases, 10 bases remained unmatched.

This clone is classed as medium-sized. V gene TRBV14 combines with J gene TRBJ2-4; TRBD1 matches at 7 bases. Germline trimming cut 1 base from V and 6 bases from J; bases unmatched to any gene: 0. The CDR3 totals 13 residues. Germline-derived CDR1 and CDR2 are SGHDN and FVKESK. In nucleotides, the CDR3 is TGTGCCAGCAGCCAAGGACAGGGAAACATTCAGTACTTC. It codes for CASSQGQGNIQYF.

This clone appeared a few times. V and J are TRBV5-6 and TRBJ1-2, with a possible D match to TRBD1 (5 bases). This CDR3 has 14 residues. Germline V CDR1 and CDR2: SGHDT, YYEEEE. With 4 bases removed from V and 5 bases from J, the gap between germline ends came to 15 bases. In DNA, the CDR3 is TGTGCCAGCAGCCCAAGGGACGGAGAATATGGCTACACCTTC. Protein product: CASSPRDGEYGYTF.

In this sample, this clone turned up once. J is TRBJ1-6 and V is TRBV4-3; D not certain. From germline, CDR1 is LGHNA and CDR2 YSLEER. The CDR3 totals 15 residues. Deletions cut 0 bases from V and 10 bases from J, with 13 bases between. CDR3 loop: CASSQDSGVGSPLHF. The CDR3 region has the DNA TGCGCCAGCAGCCAAGACTCCGGGGTTGGCTCACCCCTCCACTTT.

The rearrangement links TRBV30 to TRBJ2-5, with a possible D match to TRBD1 (5 bases). Germline CDR1 is GTSNPN and CDR2 is SVGIG (reference sequence). V lost 4 bases and J 4 bases, leaving 19 bases between the germline ends. CDR3 length: 15 residues. The CDR3 DNA follows: TGTGCCTGGAACTTAGTCCCCAGGGAATCAGAGACCCAGTACTTC. Translating it yields CAWNLVPRESETQYF.

This clone appeared a few times. This chain links TRBV25-1 with TRBJ1-3, with D uncertain. V shed 4 bases and J shed 4 bases, with 11 bases lying between them. This CDR3 contains 14 residues. Germline V gene sequence: CDR1 MGHDK, CDR2 SYGVNS. Here the CDR3 DNA reads TGTGCCAGCAGTGCCGGGGTAGTCGGAAACACCATATATTTT. Its protein product is CASSAGVVGNTIYF.

The V gene is TRBV19, the J gene TRBJ2-2, with D unresolved. This CDR3 is built from 13 residues. The germline gives CDR1 LNHDA, CDR2 SQIVND (reference sequence). Deletions cut 7 bases from V and 3 bases from J, with 9 bases between. CDR3 sequence: CASTSWDTGELFF. CDR3 nucleotide sequence: TGTGCCAGTACTTCGTGGGACACCGGGGAGCTGTTTTTT.

The rearrangement links TRBV5-6 to TRBJ1-6; D is unresolved. The V end lost 1 base, the J end lost 9 bases, and 5 bases lay between the germline ends. This CDR3 has 12 residues. Germline V gives CDR1 SGHDT, CDR2 YYEEEE. The CDR3: CASSLRGSPLHF. CDR3 DNA sequence: TGTGCCAGCAGCTTGCGAGGTTCACCCCTCCACTTT.

The chain combines TRBV29-1 with TRBJ2-1, with D possibly being TRBD1 (5 bases). CDR1 is SQVTM, CDR2 ANQGSEA, per germline. The CDR3 sequence is 15 residues long. The ends were cut back, 6 bases at V and 2 bases at J, with 17 bases in the middle. Here the CDR3 reads CSVPHPGFAYNEQFF. CDR3 bases: TGCAGCGTCCCCCATCCAGGGTTCGCCTACAATGAGCAGTTCTTC.

This clone came up a few times. The chain employs TRBV7-2 and TRBJ2-6; D gene unclear. CDR1 and CDR2 from the germline V gene are SGHTA and FQGNSA. Between the trimmed V and J ends, which lost 0 bases and 0 bases, there was a span of 3 bases. CDR3 length: 15 residues. The CDR3 protein is CASSLASSGANVLTF. The CDR3 bases are TGTGCCAGCAGCTTAGCCTCCTCTGGGGCCAACGTCCTGACTTTC.

The V call is TRBV30, the J call TRBJ1-5; perhaps TRBD1 as D (5 bases). Per the germline V gene, CDR1 is GTSNPN and CDR2 is SVGIG (reference sequence). There are 13 residues in the CDR3. Trimming cost V 1 base and J 6 bases, with 10 bases left between them. CDR3 coding DNA: TGTGCCTGGAGTGGGGAGGGGCGTCAGCCCCAGCATTTT. This gives the protein CAWSGEGRQPQHF.

The chain recombines TRBV30 with TRBJ2-2, with 13 bases aligning to TRBD2. The CDR3 is 16 residues long. The germline CDR1 and CDR2 sequences are GTSNPN and SVGIG (reference sequence). Trimming took 3 bases from V and 4 from J; bases not matched to a gene: 5. In nucleotides, the CDR3 is TGTGCCTGGAGCCGGGGACTAGCGGGGCCCACCGGGGAGCTGTTTTTT. This translates into CAWSRGLAGPTGELFF.

In its sample, this clone was seen a few times. The rearrangement uses TRBV14 and TRBJ1-2; D is possibly TRBD1 (5 bases). CDR3 length equals 13 residues. The V end was cut by 1 base, the J end by 5 bases, with 8 bases between. Looked up from germline, CDR1 is SGHDN and CDR2 is FVKESK. In nucleotides, the CDR3 is TGTGCCAGCAGCCAAGTGGCAGGGTATGGCTACACCTTC. It codes for CASSQVAGYGYTF.

The chain combines TRBV5-1 with TRBJ2-2, with D tentatively TRBD2 (6 bases). Trimming took off 6 bases at V and 7 bases at J, with 16 bases between the two ends. The CDR3 extends over 14 amino acids. Per germline, CDR1 SGHRS and CDR2 YFSETQ. CDR3 bases: TGCGCCAGCATCCGCGGAGGGGAACACGGGGAGCTGTTTTTT. The encoded protein is CASIRGGEHGELFF.

The chain links TRBV9 to TRBJ1-2, with 7 bases matching TRBD1. The trim removed 5 bases at V and 8 bases at J, leaving 12 bases unmatched. Germline assignment: CDR1 SGDLS and CDR2 YYNGEE. The CDR3 spans 14 residues. This CDR3 is CASRRGHGDRGYTF. CDR3 in DNA: TGTGCCAGCAGAAGGGGGCACGGGGACCGCGGCTACACCTTC.

This clone was seen a few times. The chain has TRBV14 and TRBJ1-2; weak D call: TRBD1 (5 bases). The CDR3 is 15 amino acids. V dropped 4 bases and J dropped 4 bases, with 16 bases sitting between them. The germline CDR1 and CDR2 sequences are SGHDN and FVKESK. The CDR3 protein is CASSPGRGEIYGYTF. CDR3 sequence (DNA): TGTGCCAGCAGCCCAGGAAGGGGAGAGATCTATGGCTACACCTTC.

The chain joins TRBV23-1 to TRBJ2-7; no reliable D call. TRBV23-1 is an ORF for which the function is uncertain. The V end was cut by 10 bases, the J end by 3 bases, with 4 bases between. The CDR3 contains 9 residues. This chain's CDR3 is CANNYEQYF. The CDR3 DNA reads as TGCGCCAACAACTACGAGCAGTACTTC.

The J gene is TRBJ2-3, the V gene TRBV15, with D perhaps TRBD1 (8 bases). V was clipped by 0 bases and J by 2 bases, with 15 bases between them. The CDR3 runs 17 residues. The germline V gene encodes CDR1 LNHNV and CDR2 YYDKDF (reference sequence). For the CDR3, the DNA is TGTGCCACCAGCAGAGATCCACAGGGGGGGATCACAGATACGCAGTATTTT. Protein: CATSRDPQGGITDTQYF.

The V gene is TRBV13, the J gene TRBJ2-7; D might be TRBD1 (6 bases). Germline V gene data show CDR1 as PRHDT and CDR2 as FYEKMQ (reference sequence). Trimming cost V 6 bases and J 2 bases, with 14 bases left between them. This CDR3 is 14 amino acids long. This CDR3 reads CASRRSGTTYEQYF. CDR3 sequence (DNA): TGTGCCAGCAGGCGATCCGGGACAACCTACGAGCAGTACTTC.

This clone was counted a few times. The CDR3 reads CASSLALGPGELFF. The CDR3 bases are TGTGCCAGCAGCTTAGCTTTAGGGCCCGGGGAGCTGTTTTTT. The J gene is TRBJ2-2, the V gene TRBV7-2; D is uncertain. CDR1 and CDR2 from the germline V gene are SGHTA and FQGNSA. This CDR3 region has 14 residues. Deletions cut 0 bases from V and 6 bases from J, with 8 bases between. The whole variable domain, remainder taken from reference TRBV7-2 and TRBJ2-2, is GAGVSQSPSNKVTEKGKDVELRCDPISGHTALYWYRQSLGQGLEFLIYFQGNSAPDKSGLPSDRFSAERTGGSVSTLTIQRTQQEDSAVYLCASSLALGPGELFFGEGSRLTVL.

The gene calls are TRBV2 and TRBJ1-2; D remains ambiguous. The V gene's germline CDR1 is SNHLY and CDR2 FYNNEI. Trimming removed 6 bases from V and 4 bases from J, with 9 bases in between. CDR3 length: 12 amino acids. CDR3 loop: CASRWTGYGYTF. The CDR3 nucleotides read TGTGCCAGCAGATGGACGGGCTATGGCTACACCTTC.

The chain recombines TRBV6-6 with TRBJ1-1; 7 bases are a match to TRBD1. V dropped 6 bases and J dropped 3; count of bases not matched to a gene: 13. The CDR3 has 16 residues. Germline V gene data show CDR1 as MNHNY and CDR2 as SVGAGI (reference sequence). The CDR3: CASSSEGAKSHTEAFF. CDR3 sequence (DNA): TGTGCCAGCAGCTCTGAGGGGGCGAAATCCCACACTGAAGCTTTCTTT.